The 24 T cell receptor beta chains presented below share a single source sample, sequenced in a study of blood T cell repertoires in COVID-19 (dated by TCRdb to 2019 to 2021). Libraries were prepared through the immunoSEQ multiplex PCR assay. The table was pulled from immuneACCESS by TCRdb, which kept in-frame rearrangements only. Such tables lose some clones; where checked, under half of the loss comes from unresolved V genes, and the rest has no known cause. A total of some 110,000 clones appear in this sample, approximately 82% of them only once. Approximately 15% of the sample rests with the top ten. The sequenced sample was peripheral blood. The receptor source for this set is an elderly woman with acute or convalescent COVID-19.

The table lists this clone with a few counts. The V gene is TRBV5-1, the J gene TRBJ1-2; D is perhaps TRBD1 (5 bases). Germline V lookup: CDR1 SGHRS, CDR2 YFSETQ. This CDR3 has 14 amino acids. Trimming took 5 bases from V and 4 from J, leaving 15 bases between them. CDR3 coding DNA: TGCGCCAGCAGACCTGCTGGAGGGGTCTATGGCTACACCTTC. Its protein is CASRPAGGVYGYTF.

The J gene is TRBJ1-1, the V gene TRBV27; TRBD1 matches 7 bases. This CDR3 comprises 16 residues. The J segment lost 0 bases and the V segment lost 5 bases, leaving 9 bases of the junction unmatched. Germline CDR1 MNHEY, CDR2 SMNVEV (reference sequence). The CDR3 sequence: CASSPGPGQLNTEAFF. As DNA, the CDR3 is TGTGCCAGCAGTCCGGGTCCGGGACAGTTGAACACTGAAGCTTTCTTT.

This CDR3 reads CASTTLRGASGNTIYF. Written as DNA, the CDR3 is TGTGCCAGCACTACACTCCGCGGGGCCTCTGGAAACACCATATATTTT. The V call is TRBV28, the J call TRBJ1-3; the D gene is possibly TRBD1 (5 bases). V was cut by 7 bases and J by 0 bases, with 16 bases left in between. The germline V gene has CDR1 MDHEN and CDR2 SYDVKM. The CDR3 covers 16 residues. Together with reference TRBV28 and TRBJ1-3, the CDR3 gives the full variable domain: DVKVTQSSRYLVKRTGEKVFLECVQDMDHENMFWYRQDPGLGLRLIYFSYDVKMKEKGDIPEGYSVSREKKERFSLILESASTNQTSMYLCASTTLRGASGNTIYFGEGSWLTVV.

This chain joins TRBV3-1 (or the pseudogene TRBV3-2) and TRBJ1-1; the D is unclear. CDR3 length: 13 amino acids. The V end was cut by 6 bases, the J end by 2 bases, with 10 bases between. CDR1 is LGHDT, CDR2 YNNKEL, per germline (reference sequence). This CDR3 reads CASRPTVNTEAFF. The CDR3 DNA sequence: TGTGCCAGCAGACCTACAGTTAACACTGAAGCTTTCTTT.

The CDR3 region is CASSLYPLRPGGNTGELFF. The CDR3 region has the DNA TGCGCCAGCAGCTTGTATCCACTTCGTCCAGGGGGGAACACCGGGGAGCTGTTTTTT. The chain couples TRBV5-1 to TRBJ2-2; the match to TRBD1 covers 7 bases. Per the germline V gene, CDR1 is SGHRS and CDR2 is YFSETQ. The CDR3 sequence is 19 residues long. V trimming: 1 base; J trimming: 1 base; junction bases outside the gene matches: 13.

The V gene is TRBV28, the J gene TRBJ2-1; maybe TRBD1 (6 bases). The CDR3 sequence is 11 residues long. CDR1 MDHEN and CDR2 SYDVKM come from the germline V gene. V lost 6 bases and J 10 bases, leaving 10 bases between the germline ends. The CDR3 reads CASSPGQEQFF. As DNA, the CDR3 is TGTGCCAGCAGCCCCGGACAGGAGCAGTTCTTC.

The gene calls are TRBV18 and TRBJ2-2; TRBD1 might be the D (6 bases). Trimming took 5 bases from V and 10 from J, leaving 14 bases between them. In germline, CDR1 is KGHSH, CDR2 LQKENI. This CDR3 has 13 residues. The CDR3 DNA reads as TGTGCCAGCTCAATGCAGGGGAAACCGGAGCTGTTTTTT. As protein: CASSMQGKPELFF.

The chain is built from TRBV18 and TRBJ2-7; 10 positions match TRBD1. The CDR3 runs 15 residues. Losses at the gene ends were 3 bases for V and 5 bases for J; bases not matched to a gene: 7. Germline V gene data show CDR1 as KGHSH and CDR2 as LQKENI. CDR3 in amino acids: CASSPSTGGTNEQYF. The CDR3 DNA follows: TGTGCCAGCTCACCTTCGACAGGGGGCACGAACGAGCAGTACTTC.

This chain uses TRBV27 with TRBJ2-4; 11 bases are shared with TRBD2. V was pared by 5 bases and J by 4 bases, with 7 bases of the junction left unmatched. Per germline, CDR1 MNHEY and CDR2 SMNVEV (reference sequence). The CDR3 is 16 amino acids. In DNA, the CDR3 is TGTGCCAGCAGTCCCTATAGCGGGAGGGTGAAAAACATTCAGTACTTC. It translates to CASSPYSGRVKNIQYF.

V gene TRBV30 combines with J gene TRBJ1-2, with D possibly being TRBD1 (5 bases). CDR1 is GTSNPN, CDR2 SVGIG, per germline (reference sequence). V was cut by 0 bases and J by 13 bases, with 18 bases left in between. The CDR3 spans 13 residues. This CDR3 is CAWSVRQGSGITF. CDR3 sequence (DNA): TGTGCCTGGAGTGTACGGCAGGGAAGTGGAATCACCTTC.

The rearrangement uses TRBV19 and TRBJ1-5; D perhaps matches TRBD1 (5 bases). CDR3 size: 15 residues. Germline CDR1 and CDR2: LNHDA and SQIVND (reference sequence). V was trimmed by 8 bases and J by 10 bases, leaving 24 bases between them. The CDR3 region is CASRRSDIKDGPQHF. CDR3 DNA sequence: TGTGCCAGTCGCCGCTCGGACATCAAGGATGGTCCCCAGCATTTT.

The chain is built from TRBV24-1 and TRBJ1-6, with a weak D call TRBD1 (5 bases). Trimming left V 9 bases short and J 5 bases short, with 7 bases between. CDR3 size: 12 residues. The germline gives CDR1 KGHDR, CDR2 SFDVKD. The CDR3 loop is CATGQDNSPLHF. The CDR3 coding sequence is TGTGCCACCGGACAAGATAATTCACCCCTCCACTTT.

The rearrangement uses TRBV7-2 and TRBJ2-5; a weak D match, TRBD2 (6 bases). Looked up from germline, CDR1 is SGHTA and CDR2 is FQGNSA. The V end was cut by 4 bases, the J end by 6 bases, with 12 bases between. The CDR3 spans 13 residues. CDR3 loop: CASSSSAGQTQYF. Here the CDR3 DNA reads TGTGCCAGCAGCTCGAGCGCGGGGCAGACCCAGTACTTC. Drawing the rest from reference TRBV7-2 and TRBJ2-5, the complete variable domain is GAGVSQSPSNKVTEKGKDVELRCDPISGHTALYWYRQSLGQGLEFLIYFQGNSAPDKSGLPSDRFSAERTGGSVSTLTIQRTQQEDSAVYLCASSSSAGQTQYFGPGTRLLVL.

This clone was detected only a few times. This chain connects TRBV4-1 to TRBJ2-7, with a weak D call TRBD2 (5 bases). Germline-derived CDR1 and CDR2 are MGHRA and YSYEKL. There are 16 residues in the CDR3. V lost 4 bases and J lost 2, with 18 bases in between. CDR3 coding DNA: TGCGCCAGCAGCCTCGGGAATCCTTTCTATACCTACGAGCAGTACTTC. As protein: CASSLGNPFYTYEQYF.

This clone has just a few counts. This chain uses TRBV5-1 with TRBJ2-7; 8 nucleotides align to TRBD2. The CDR3 runs to 17 residues. With V trimmed by 2 bases and J by 3 bases, 13 bases remained unmatched. Germline V CDR1 and CDR2: SGHRS, YFSETQ. CDR3 in amino acids: CASSFSDSLAEIYEQYV. In nucleotides, the CDR3 is TGCGCCAGCAGCTTTTCGGACTCACTAGCGGAAATCTACGAGCAGTACGTC.

This clone was observed a single time. This sequence joins TRBV10-3 and TRBJ1-5; 9 bases map to TRBD1. The CDR3 is 16 amino acids. Trimming cost V 3 bases and J 4 bases; bases outside gene matches: 7. Germline V gives CDR1 ENHRY, CDR2 SYGVKD. The CDR3 bases are TGTGCCATCAGTGATTCCACAGGGGGCGAAAATCAGCCCCAGCATTTT. Residues: CAISDSTGGENQPQHF.

This chain uses TRBV18 with TRBJ2-1; 8 nucleotides match TRBD2. V shed 3 bases, J shed 16 bases, and the junction held 8 bases outside the gene matches. This CDR3 spans 12 amino acids. CDR1 is KGHSH and CDR2 is LQKENI in the germline V gene. The CDR3 nucleotides are TGTGCCAGCTCACCCGCACAGCGGGAGACATTCTTC. Translated: CASSPAQRETFF.

The J gene is TRBJ2-7, the V gene TRBV13; TRBD2 might be the D (6 bases). The CDR3 sequence is 14 residues long. The germline V gene has CDR1 PRHDT and CDR2 FYEKMQ (reference sequence). V was cut by 5 bases and J by 2 bases, with 13 bases left in between. CDR3 coding DNA: TGTGCCAGCAGCCAAAGACTAGTCCCCTACGAGCAGTACGTC. Translated, it gives CASSQRLVPYEQYV.

The gene calls are TRBV3-1 (or the pseudogene TRBV3-2) and TRBJ2-3, with 7 bases aligning to TRBD2. V lost 0 bases and J lost 4; bases outside the gene matches: 7. The CDR3 has 16 amino acids. CDR1 LGHDT and CDR2 YNNKEL come from the germline V gene (reference sequence). The CDR3, as DNA: TGTGCCAGCAGCCAAGATCATGGGGGGAGGGCAGATACGCAGTATTTT. Its protein product is CASSQDHGGRADTQYF.

The chain recombines TRBV6-5 with TRBJ1-2; 8 nucleotides match TRBD1. Germline CDR1 is MNHEY and CDR2 is SVGAGI. The V gene end was trimmed by 3 bases and the J gene end by 5 bases; junction bases not matched to a gene: 8. The CDR3 covers 15 residues. The CDR3: CASSYGQGAIYGYTF. The DNA of the CDR3 is TGTGCCAGCAGTTATGGACAGGGTGCCATTTATGGCTACACCTTC.

The chain couples TRBV7-8 to TRBJ2-7, with 7 bases that match TRBD2. The CDR3 contains 14 residues. V was pared by 4 bases and J by 5 bases, with 8 bases of the junction left unmatched. CDR1 and CDR2 from the germline V gene are SGHVS and FQNEAQ. CDR3 protein: CASSWATSFHEQYF. The CDR3 region has the DNA TGTGCCAGCAGCTGGGCGACTAGCTTCCACGAGCAGTACTTC.

The DNA for the CDR3 is TGTGCCAGCAGCTTAGCGAGACAGGGAGCAGATACGCAGTATTTT. This sequence encodes CASSLARQGADTQYF. The rearrangement uses TRBV7-9 and TRBJ2-3, with 7 bases that match TRBD1. The CDR3 extends over 15 amino acids. Looked up from germline, CDR1 is SEHNR and CDR2 is FQNEAQ (reference sequence). With 0 bases clipped from V and 4 bases from J, the junction kept 4 bases outside the gene matches. The whole variable domain, filled in from reference TRBV7-9 and TRBJ2-3, reads DTGVSQNPRHKITKRGQNVTFRCDPISEHNRLYWYRQTLGQGPEFLTYFQNEAQLEKSRLLSDRFSAERPKGSFSTLEIQRTEQGDSAMYLCASSLARQGADTQYFGPGTRLTVL.

The chain employs TRBV5-1 and TRBJ2-7; D may be TRBD2 (5 bases). V shed 3 bases and J shed 2 bases, with 12 bases lying between them. The CDR3 extends over 14 amino acids. Germline V gene sequence: CDR1 SGHRS, CDR2 YFSETQ. CDR3 in amino acids: CASSSTPGAYEQYV. The CDR3 DNA reads TGCGCCAGCAGCTCGACGCCCGGGGCCTACGAGCAGTACGTC.

The chain links TRBV5-4 to TRBJ2-3; D is possibly TRBD1 (6 bases). The germline V and J ends were trimmed by 3 bases and 1 base, with 15 bases remaining between them. Germline V gene sequence: CDR1 SGHNT, CDR2 YYREEE (reference sequence). The CDR3 totals 16 residues. CDR3 bases: TGTGCCAGCAGCTCAATGTGGGACACCCGCACAGATACGCAGTATTTT. This translates into CASSSMWDTRTDTQYF. Full variable domain (outside the CDR3, taken from reference TRBV5-4 and TRBJ2-3): ETGVTQSPTHLIKTRGQQVTLRCSSQSGHNTVSWYQQALGQGPQFIFQYYREEENGRGNFPPRFSGLQFPNYSSELNVNALELDDSALYLCASSSMWDTRTDTQYFGPGTRLTVL.